Following are 20 T cell receptor beta chains from one sample sequenced in a study of CD8 T cells in ankylosing spondylitis. TCRdb re-derived calls from the 5' RACE reads in MiXCR, one entry per CDR3 protein. The sample has roughly 250,000 distinct CDR3 sequences; less than 10% are singletons. Source material: blood, either unsorted or a sorted T cell fraction (not recorded which). All receptors derive from a male donor with ankylosing spondylitis or in good health (not recorded which).

The sample holds many counts of this clonotype. V is TRBV30 and J is TRBJ1-5; D is undetermined. The germline V gene has CDR1 GTSNPN and CDR2 SVGIG (reference sequence). The CDR3 is 15 amino acids. Trimming pared 5 bases from V and 0 bases from J, leaving 14 bases between. DNA for the CDR3: TGTGCCTGGTCTAGTAGAGGGAGTAGCAATCAGCCCCAGCATTTT. This codes for CAWSSRGSSNQPQHF.

This clonotype was counted ten times or more. This chain links TRBV28 with TRBJ2-7; D unresolved. The CDR3 is made up of 11 amino acids. V was shortened by 3 bases and J by 6 bases, with 6 bases between the two germline ends. Germline values: CDR1 MDHEN, CDR2 SYDVKM. The CDR3 nucleotides read TGTGCCAGCAGTTTCCGTTCCGAGCAGTACTTC. It encodes CASSFRSEQYF.

Ten or more counts support this clonotype. The chain employs TRBV18 and TRBJ1-2; D unresolved. This CDR3 has 17 amino acids. V lost 0 bases and J 0 bases, leaving 14 bases between the germline ends. CDR1 and CDR2 (germline): KGHSH, LQKENI. CDR3 region: CASSPPGGRGTNYGYTF. In nucleotides, the CDR3 is TGTGCCAGCTCACCACCCGGTGGTCGGGGAACTAACTATGGCTACACCTTC.

V usage is TRBV5-5 and J usage is TRBJ2-5; 7 bases match TRBD1. Germline V gene data show CDR1 as SGHKS and CDR2 as YYEKEE (reference sequence). The CDR3 runs 16 residues. Trimming at V came to 1 base and at J to 1 base, leaving 7 bases not matched to a gene. Here the CDR3 DNA reads TGTGCCAGCAGCTTGACAGGGGCCCCGACCCAAGAGACCCAGTACTTC. The encoded protein is CASSLTGAPTQETQYF.

The sample holds many counts of this clonotype. The chain has TRBV12-3 or TRBV12-4 and TRBJ2-1, with no clear D. The CDR3 spans 16 residues. With 2 bases removed from V and 5 bases from J, the gap between germline ends came to 16 bases. CDR3 sequence reads: CASSLNFRSTHNEQFF. The CDR3 bases are TGTGCCAGCAGTTTAAATTTCAGATCGACCCACAATGAGCAGTTCTTC.

This clonotype was detected only a few times. The V call is TRBV5-1, the J call TRBJ1-2; 9 positions match TRBD1. Trimming took 0 bases from V and 4 from J; bases not matched to a gene: 10. The CDR3 totals 17 residues. Germline assignment: CDR1 SGHRS and CDR2 YFSETQ. CDR3 in DNA: TGCGCCAGCAGCTTGGAAGTGGGACAGGGATCGACCTATGGCTACACCTTC. Its translation: CASSLEVGQGSTYGYTF.

This clonotype came up many times. The chain employs TRBV20-1 and TRBJ2-1; TRBD2 matches 9 bases. Germline assignment: CDR1 DFQATT and CDR2 SNEGSKA (reference sequence). This CDR3 has 14 amino acids. The junction had 5 bases not matched to a gene; V was cut back by 0 bases and J by 8 bases. Here the CDR3 reads CSARDLASGDEQFF. The CDR3 nucleotides are TGCAGTGCTAGAGATCTAGCTAGCGGGGATGAGCAGTTCTTC.

This clonotype showed up many times. The V call is TRBV6-5, the J call TRBJ2-3; D is ambiguous. V gave up 4 bases and J gave up 2 bases, with 19 bases separating them. Germline lookup yields CDR1 MNHEY and CDR2 SVGAGI. The CDR3 contains 17 residues. CDR3 residues: CASSSIHSPILTDTQYF. CDR3 DNA sequence: TGTGCCAGCAGTTCCATTCATTCCCCCATTCTCACAGATACGCAGTATTTT.

This clonotype has at least ten counts. This sequence joins TRBV7-8 and TRBJ2-1, with D uncertain. From germline, CDR1 is SGHVS and CDR2 FQNEAQ. The V end lost 5 bases, the J end lost 7 bases, and 18 bases lay between the germline ends. CDR3 size: 15 residues. The CDR3, as DNA: TGTGCCAGCAGCATATACTACATGGGCTGGAATGAGCAGTTCTTC. It encodes CASSIYYMGWNEQFF.

At least ten counts were recorded for this clonotype. V and J are TRBV9 and TRBJ1-6, with D tentatively TRBD1 (5 bases). V shed 0 bases and J shed 3 bases, with 7 bases lying between them. Germline CDR1 SGDLS, CDR2 YYNGEE. This CDR3 is 15 amino acids long. This CDR3 reads CASSVDGGYNSPLHF. CDR3 in DNA: TGTGCCAGCAGCGTAGATGGGGGCTATAATTCACCCCTCCACTTT.

This clonotype was seen a handful of times. The chain combines TRBV7-3 with TRBJ2-5; no definite D call. The V and J ends lost 0 bases and 5 bases respectively, with 13 bases between them. Germline values: CDR1 SGHTA, CDR2 FQGTGA. CDR3 length: 15 amino acids. The CDR3 loop is CASSLTHRASETQYF. CDR3 sequence (DNA): TGTGCCAGCAGCTTAACCCACCGGGCTTCCGAGACCCAGTACTTC.

The V gene is TRBV12-2, the J gene TRBJ1-5. TRBV12-2 is classified as a pseudogene. The CDR3 totals 12 residues. The CDR3 DNA follows: TGTGCCCCTTGGGCCCTCAATCAGCCCCAGCATTTT. Translation gives CAPWALNQPQHF.

The J gene is TRBJ2-6, the V gene TRBV7-2, with TRBD2 matching over 7 bases. In germline, CDR1 is SGHTA, CDR2 FQGNSA. The CDR3 runs 17 residues. Unmatched junction bases numbered 7, after V lost 5 bases and J lost 0 bases. The CDR3 bases are TGTGCCAGCAGCATGGGAGGGGCGACCTCTGGGGCCAACGTCCTGACTTTC. Amino acid sequence: CASSMGGATSGANVLTF.

This clonotype appeared a few times. The V and J genes are TRBV7-2 and TRBJ2-5; 8 nucleotides align to TRBD2. CDR1 is SGHTA, CDR2 FQGNSA, per germline. CDR3 length equals 14 residues. Germline trimming cut 5 bases from V and 3 bases from J; bases unmatched to any gene: 5. CDR3 sequence: CASSLLGGEETQYF. CDR3 bases: TGTGCCAGCAGCCTACTCGGGGGGGAAGAGACCCAGTACTTC.

Ten or more counts support this clonotype. V gene TRBV5-1 combines with J gene TRBJ2-2; D perhaps matches TRBD1 (5 bases). CDR3 length equals 16 residues. The V and J ends lost 5 bases and 0 bases respectively, with 14 bases between them. Germline V CDR1 and CDR2: SGHRS, YFSETQ. This chain's CDR3 is CASRDTNRANTGELFF. For the CDR3, the DNA is TGCGCCAGCAGGGACACCAATCGCGCGAACACCGGGGAGCTGTTTTTT.

This clonotype was seen repeatedly, ten times or more. A junction end diverges from the germline sequence, so it may reflect a read error. This chain links TRBV3-1 with TRBJ2-7, with 7 bases identical to TRBD2. Germline CDR1 reads LGHDT; CDR2 reads YNNKEL (reference sequence). The CDR3 has 11 residues. The CDR3 loop is CASSQAGRDFF. The CDR3, as DNA: TGTGCCAGCAGCCAGGCAGGGAGGGATTTCTTC.

This clonotype was recorded at least ten times. The V call is TRBV12-3 or TRBV12-4, the J call TRBJ1-5; the D is unclear. V dropped 5 bases and J dropped 2 bases, with 10 bases sitting between them. This CDR3 comprises 14 residues. Here the CDR3 DNA reads TGTGCCAGCAGTACCCAGACTCGCAATCAGCCCCAGCATTTT. Protein product: CASSTQTRNQPQHF.

The CDR3 sequence is CASSIDLSGELQTNTEAFF. Here the CDR3 DNA reads TGTGCCAGTAGTATAGATCTATCGGGGGAACTCCAAACGAACACTGAAGCTTTCTTT. The J gene is TRBJ1-1, the V gene TRBV19; D might be TRBD1 (5 bases). Germline lookup yields CDR1 LNHDA and CDR2 SQIVND (reference sequence). The CDR3 has 19 residues. V was cut by 0 bases and J by 1 base, with 21 bases left in between. Looking up the rest from reference TRBV19 and TRBJ1-1 gives the full variable domain: DGGITQSPKYLFRKEGQNVTLSCEQNLNHDAMYWYRQDPGQGLRLIYYSQIVNDFQKGDIAEGYSVSREKKESFPLTVTSAQKNPTAFYLCASSIDLSGELQTNTEAFFGQGTRLTVV.

This clonotype was recorded many times. The chain links TRBV20-1 to TRBJ1-3, with 8 bases matching TRBD1. V gave up 2 bases and J gave up 4 bases; unmatched junction bases: 4. Germline V gives CDR1 DFQATT, CDR2 SNEGSKA (reference sequence). The CDR3 extends over 14 amino acids. The CDR3 region has the DNA TGCAGTGCTAGACCCCGGACAGGGGGAAACACCATATATTTT. Translated, it gives CSARPRTGGNTIYF.

CDR3 bases: TGCAGTGCTAGAGATCTTCCTGGGGAGCAGTTCTTC. It encodes CSARDLPGEQFF. V is TRBV20-1 and J is TRBJ2-1; D call uncertain. V lost 0 bases and J 10 bases, leaving 10 bases between the germline ends. The CDR3 loop spans 12 amino acids. The germline CDR1 and CDR2 sequences are DFQATT and SNEGSKA (reference sequence).